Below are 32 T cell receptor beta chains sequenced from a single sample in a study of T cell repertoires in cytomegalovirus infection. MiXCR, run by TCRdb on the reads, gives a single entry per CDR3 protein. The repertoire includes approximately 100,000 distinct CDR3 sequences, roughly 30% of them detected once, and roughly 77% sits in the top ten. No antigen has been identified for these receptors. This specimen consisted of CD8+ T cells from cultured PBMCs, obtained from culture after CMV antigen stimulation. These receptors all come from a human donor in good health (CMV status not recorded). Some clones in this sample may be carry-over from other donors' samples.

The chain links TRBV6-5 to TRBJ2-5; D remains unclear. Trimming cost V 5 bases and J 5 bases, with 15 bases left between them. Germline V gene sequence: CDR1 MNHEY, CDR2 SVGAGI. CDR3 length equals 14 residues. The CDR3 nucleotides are TGTGCCAGCAGTACTGCCCAAATCCGGGAGACCCAGTACTTC. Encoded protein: CASSTAQIRETQYF.

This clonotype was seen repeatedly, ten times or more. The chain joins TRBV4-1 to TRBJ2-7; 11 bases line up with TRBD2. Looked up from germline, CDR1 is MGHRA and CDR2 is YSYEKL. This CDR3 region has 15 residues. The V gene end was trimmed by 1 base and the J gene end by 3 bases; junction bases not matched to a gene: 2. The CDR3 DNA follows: TGCGCCAGCAGCCAAGGTAGCGGGGGGGTCTACGAGCAGTACTTC. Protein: CASSQGSGGVYEQYF.

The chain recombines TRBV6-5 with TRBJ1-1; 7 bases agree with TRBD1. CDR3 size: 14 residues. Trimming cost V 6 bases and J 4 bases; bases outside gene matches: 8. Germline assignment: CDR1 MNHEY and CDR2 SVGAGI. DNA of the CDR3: TGTGCCAGCAGGTACAGGGGTGGGGGCACTGAAGCTTTCTTT. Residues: CASRYRGGGTEAFF.

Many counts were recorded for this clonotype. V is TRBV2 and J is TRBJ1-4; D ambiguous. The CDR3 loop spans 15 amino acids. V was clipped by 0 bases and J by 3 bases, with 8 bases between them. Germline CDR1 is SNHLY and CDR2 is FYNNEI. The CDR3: CASSEAQPPNEKLFF. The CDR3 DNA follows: TGTGCCAGCAGTGAAGCACAGCCTCCTAATGAAAAACTGTTTTTT.

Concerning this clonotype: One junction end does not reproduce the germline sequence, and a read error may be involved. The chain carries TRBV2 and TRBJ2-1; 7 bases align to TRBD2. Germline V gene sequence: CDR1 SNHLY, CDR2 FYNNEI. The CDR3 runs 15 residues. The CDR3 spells CVSRREGSGYNEQFF. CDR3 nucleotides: TGTGTCAGCAGGAGGGAGGGTAGCGGATACAATGAGCAGTTCTTC. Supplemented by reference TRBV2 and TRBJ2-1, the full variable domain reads EPEVTQTPSHQVTQMGQEVILRCVPISNHLYFYWYRQILGQKVEFLVSFYNNEISEKSEIFDDQFSVERPDGSNFTLKIRSTKLEDSAMYFCVSRREGSGYNEQFFGPGTRLTVL.

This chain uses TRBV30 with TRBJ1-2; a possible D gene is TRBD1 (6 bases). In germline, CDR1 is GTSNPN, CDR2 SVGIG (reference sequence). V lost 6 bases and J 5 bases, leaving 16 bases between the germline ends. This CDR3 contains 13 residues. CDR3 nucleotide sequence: TGTGCCTGCCCCGGGGGGACACTTTATGGCTACACCTTC. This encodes CACPGGTLYGYTF.

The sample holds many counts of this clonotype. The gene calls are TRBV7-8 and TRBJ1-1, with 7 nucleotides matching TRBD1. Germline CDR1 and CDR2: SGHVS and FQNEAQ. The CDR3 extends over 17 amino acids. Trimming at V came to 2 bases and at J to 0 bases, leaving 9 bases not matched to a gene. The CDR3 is CASSLLLRGGMNTEAFF. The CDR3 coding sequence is TGTGCCAGCAGCTTACTCTTGCGAGGGGGCATGAACACTGAAGCTTTCTTT.

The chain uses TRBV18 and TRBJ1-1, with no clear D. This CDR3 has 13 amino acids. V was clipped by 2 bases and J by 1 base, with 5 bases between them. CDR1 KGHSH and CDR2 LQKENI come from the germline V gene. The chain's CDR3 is CASSPAQNTEAFF. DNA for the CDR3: TGTGCCAGCTCACCAGCGCAGAACACTGAAGCTTTCTTT.

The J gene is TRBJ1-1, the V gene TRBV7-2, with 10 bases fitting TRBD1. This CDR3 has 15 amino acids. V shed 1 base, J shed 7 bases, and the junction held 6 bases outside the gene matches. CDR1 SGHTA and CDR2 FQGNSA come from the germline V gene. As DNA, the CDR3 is TGTGCCAGCAGCTTAGAGACAGGGGGCGGTGGTGAAGCTTTCTTT. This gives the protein CASSLETGGGGEAFF.

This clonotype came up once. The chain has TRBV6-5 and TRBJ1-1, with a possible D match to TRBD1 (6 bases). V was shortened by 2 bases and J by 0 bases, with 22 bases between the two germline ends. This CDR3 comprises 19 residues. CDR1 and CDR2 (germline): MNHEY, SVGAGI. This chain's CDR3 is CASSYPLYGTPKLNTEAFF. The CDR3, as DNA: TGTGCCAGCAGTTACCCCCTTTACGGGACACCTAAGCTGAACACTGAAGCTTTCTTT.

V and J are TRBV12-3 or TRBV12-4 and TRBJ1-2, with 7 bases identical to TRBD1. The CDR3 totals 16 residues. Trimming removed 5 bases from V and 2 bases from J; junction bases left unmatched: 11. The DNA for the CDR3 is TGTGCCAGCAGTGGCACCACAGGGGAGGCCAACTATGGCTACACCTTC. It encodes CASSGTTGEANYGYTF.

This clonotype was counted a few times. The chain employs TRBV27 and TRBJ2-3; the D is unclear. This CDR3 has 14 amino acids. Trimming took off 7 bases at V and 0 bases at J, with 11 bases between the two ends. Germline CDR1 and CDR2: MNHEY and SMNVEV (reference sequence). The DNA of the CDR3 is TGTGCCAGCACTCACTGGGCTAGCACAGATACGCAGTATTTT. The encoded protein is CASTHWASTDTQYF.

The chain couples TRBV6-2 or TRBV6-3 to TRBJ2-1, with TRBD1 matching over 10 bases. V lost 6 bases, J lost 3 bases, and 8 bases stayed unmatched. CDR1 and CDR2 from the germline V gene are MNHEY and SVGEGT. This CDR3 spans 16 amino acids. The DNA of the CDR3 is TGTGCCAGCAGATTACTTCGGACAGGGGGCTACAATGAGCAGTTCTTC. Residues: CASRLLRTGGYNEQFF.

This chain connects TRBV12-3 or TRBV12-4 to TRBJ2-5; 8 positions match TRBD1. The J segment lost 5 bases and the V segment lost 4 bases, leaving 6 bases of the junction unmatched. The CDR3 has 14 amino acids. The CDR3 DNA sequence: TGTGCCAGCAGTTCCCCGACAGGGGACGAGACCCAGTACTTC. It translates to CASSSPTGDETQYF.

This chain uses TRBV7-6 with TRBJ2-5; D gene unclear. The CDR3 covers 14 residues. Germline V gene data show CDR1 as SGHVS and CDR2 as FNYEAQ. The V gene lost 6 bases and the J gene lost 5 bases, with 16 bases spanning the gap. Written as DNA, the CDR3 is TGTGCCAGCAGTCCCCTGGGAAGGTGGGAGACCCAGTACTTC. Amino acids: CASSPLGRWETQYF.

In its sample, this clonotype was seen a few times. CDR3 amino acids: CASSFLRDQDTQYF. CDR3 nucleotide sequence: TGTGCCAGCAGCTTCTTGCGGGACCAAGATACGCAGTATTTT. The chain couples TRBV7-9 to TRBJ2-3; perhaps TRBD2 as D (6 bases). This CDR3 has 14 amino acids. Between the trimmed V and J ends, which lost 3 bases and 5 bases, there was a span of 12 bases. Germline assignment: CDR1 SEHNR and CDR2 FQNEAQ (reference sequence).

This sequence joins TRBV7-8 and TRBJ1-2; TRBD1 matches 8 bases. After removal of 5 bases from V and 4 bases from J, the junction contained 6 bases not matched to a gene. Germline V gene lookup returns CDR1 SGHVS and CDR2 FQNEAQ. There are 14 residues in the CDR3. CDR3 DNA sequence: TGTGCCAGCAGCGTCGGACAGGGCGGCTATGGCTACACCTTC. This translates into CASSVGQGGYGYTF.

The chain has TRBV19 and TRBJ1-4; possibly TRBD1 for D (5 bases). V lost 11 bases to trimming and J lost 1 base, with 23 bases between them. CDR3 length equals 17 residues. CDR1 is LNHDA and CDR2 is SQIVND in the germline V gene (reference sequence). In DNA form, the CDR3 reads TGTGCCTGCTCCCCGGGGAGGGGCTTCCGAACTAATGAAAAACTGTTTTTT. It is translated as CACSPGRGFRTNEKLFF.

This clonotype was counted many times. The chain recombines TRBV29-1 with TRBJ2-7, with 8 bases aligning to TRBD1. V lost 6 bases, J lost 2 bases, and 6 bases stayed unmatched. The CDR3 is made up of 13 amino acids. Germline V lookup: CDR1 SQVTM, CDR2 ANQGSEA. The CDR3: CSVTTDRAYEQYF. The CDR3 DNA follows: TGCAGCGTCACCACGGACAGGGCCTACGAGCAGTACTTC.

The CDR3 bases are TGTGCCAGCAGCTTAGGGGGGTCGACCACTGAAGCTTTCTTT. Its translation is CASSLGGSTTEAFF. The chain recombines TRBV7-9 with TRBJ1-1; D possibly corresponds to TRBD1 (5 bases). Trimming took off 1 base at V and 4 bases at J, with 10 bases between the two ends. Germline loops: CDR1 SEHNR, CDR2 FQNEAQ (reference sequence). This CDR3 is 14 amino acids long.

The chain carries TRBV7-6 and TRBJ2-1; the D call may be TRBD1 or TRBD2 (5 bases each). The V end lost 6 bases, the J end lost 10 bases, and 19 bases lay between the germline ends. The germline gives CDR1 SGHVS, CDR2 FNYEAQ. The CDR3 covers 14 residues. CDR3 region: CASRPGRSLGEQFF. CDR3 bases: TGTGCCAGCAGACCGGGACGCAGCCTAGGCGAGCAGTTCTTC.

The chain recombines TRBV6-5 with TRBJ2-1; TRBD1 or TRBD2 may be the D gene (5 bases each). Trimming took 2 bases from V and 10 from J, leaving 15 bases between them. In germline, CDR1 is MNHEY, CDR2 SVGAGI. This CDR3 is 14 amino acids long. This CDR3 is CASSYRDQSPEQFF. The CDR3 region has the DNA TGTGCCAGCAGTTACCGGGACCAGTCTCCCGAGCAGTTCTTC.

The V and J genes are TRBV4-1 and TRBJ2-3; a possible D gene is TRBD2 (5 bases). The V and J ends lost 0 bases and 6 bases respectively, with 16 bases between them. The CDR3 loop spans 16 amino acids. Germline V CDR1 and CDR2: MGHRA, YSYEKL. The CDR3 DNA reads TGCGCCAGCAGCCAAGAGTCGTTAGCGCCGGGGGATACGCAGTATTTT. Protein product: CASSQESLAPGDTQYF.

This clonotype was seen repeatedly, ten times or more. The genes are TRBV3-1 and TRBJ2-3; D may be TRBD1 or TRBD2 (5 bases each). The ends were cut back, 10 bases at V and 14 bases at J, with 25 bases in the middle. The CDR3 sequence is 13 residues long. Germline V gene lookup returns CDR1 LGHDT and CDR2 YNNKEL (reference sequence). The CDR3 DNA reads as TGTGCCACCGATCCGACCGGGGCGGGTGAGAGGTATTTT. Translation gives CATDPTGAGERYF.

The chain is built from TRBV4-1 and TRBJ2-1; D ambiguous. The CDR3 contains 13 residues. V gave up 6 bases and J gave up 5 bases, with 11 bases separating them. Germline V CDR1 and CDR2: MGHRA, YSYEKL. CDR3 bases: TGCGCCAGCAGTCACCACCTTAACAATGAGCAGTTCTTC. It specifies CASSHHLNNEQFF.

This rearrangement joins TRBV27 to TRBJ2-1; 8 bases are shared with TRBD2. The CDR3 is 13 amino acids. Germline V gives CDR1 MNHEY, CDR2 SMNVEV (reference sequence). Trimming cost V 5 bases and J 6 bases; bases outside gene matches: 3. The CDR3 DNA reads TGTGCCAGCAGTGGCGGGGGGCCCAATGAGCAGTTCTTC. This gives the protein CASSGGGPNEQFF.

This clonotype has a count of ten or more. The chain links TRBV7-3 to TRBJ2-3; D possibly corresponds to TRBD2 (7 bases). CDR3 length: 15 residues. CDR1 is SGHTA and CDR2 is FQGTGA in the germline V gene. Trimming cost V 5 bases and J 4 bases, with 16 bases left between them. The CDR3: CASSPLLGGADTQYF. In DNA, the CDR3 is TGTGCCAGCAGCCCACTACTAGGGGGGGCAGATACGCAGTATTTT.

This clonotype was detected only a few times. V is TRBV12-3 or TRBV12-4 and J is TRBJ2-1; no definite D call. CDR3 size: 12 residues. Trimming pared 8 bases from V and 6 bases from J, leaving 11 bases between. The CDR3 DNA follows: TGTGCCAGCGGACGACTGAGCAATGAGCAGTTCTTC. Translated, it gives CASGRLSNEQFF.

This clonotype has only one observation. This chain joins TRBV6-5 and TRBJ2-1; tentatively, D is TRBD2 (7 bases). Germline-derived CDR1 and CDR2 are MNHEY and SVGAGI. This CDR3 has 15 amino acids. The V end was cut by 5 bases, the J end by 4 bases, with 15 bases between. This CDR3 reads CASSRQVGGYNEQFF. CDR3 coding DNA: TGTGCCAGCAGTAGACAGGTCGGGGGGTACAATGAGCAGTTCTTC.

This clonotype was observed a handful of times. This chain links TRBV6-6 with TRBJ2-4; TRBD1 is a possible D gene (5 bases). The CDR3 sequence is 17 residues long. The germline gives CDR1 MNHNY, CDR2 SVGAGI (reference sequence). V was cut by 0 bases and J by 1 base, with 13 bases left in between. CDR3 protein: CASSYSDKGKAKNIQYF. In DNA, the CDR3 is TGTGCCAGCAGTTACTCGGACAAAGGGAAGGCCAAAAACATTCAGTACTTC.

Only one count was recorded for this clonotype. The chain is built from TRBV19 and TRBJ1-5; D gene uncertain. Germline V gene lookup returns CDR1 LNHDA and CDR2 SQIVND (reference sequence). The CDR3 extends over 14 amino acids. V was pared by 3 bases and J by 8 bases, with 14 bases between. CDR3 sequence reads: CASSIPARTEPQHF. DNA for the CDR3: TGTGCCAGTAGTATCCCCGCCCGGACTGAGCCCCAGCATTTT.

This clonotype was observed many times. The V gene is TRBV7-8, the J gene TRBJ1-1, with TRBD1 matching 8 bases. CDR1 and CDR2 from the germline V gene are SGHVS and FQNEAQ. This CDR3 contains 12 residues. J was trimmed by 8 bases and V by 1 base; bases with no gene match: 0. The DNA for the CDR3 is TGTGCCAGCAGCTTAGGGACAGGGGAAGCTTTCTTT. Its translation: CASSLGTGEAFF.